These T cell receptor beta chains were read from a single sample in a study of T cell responses to AZD1222 COVID-19 vaccine. Repertoires were generated with immunoSEQ multiplex PCR, while TCRdb's copy carries only in-frame clones and drops some. The repertoire holds around 140,000 clones, with 70% to 90% as singletons. The material sequenced was peripheral blood, taken on day 0 of AZD1222 vaccination. The receptors come from an adult in good health. Each CDR3 is given with its conserved first and last residue. The D gene is left open where the match is weak. Clone size is shown for a subset of rows, as once, few, many or a class of expanded clone.

D gene	clone size	V gene	J gene	CDR3 DNA	CDR3 protein
NA	NA	TRBV9	TRBJ2-1	TGTGCCAGCAGCGTAGGGCCCCCTCAGGGATACAATGAGCAGTTCTTC	CASSVGPPQGYNEQFF
NA	NA	TRBV7-2	TRBJ1-6	TGTGCCAGCAGCTTAAATCGGGTCCCTAATTCACCCCTCCACTTT	CASSLNRVPNSPLHF
NA	NA	TRBV28	TRBJ2-5	TGTGCCAGCAGTGGGACATTGGCCGGGGAGACCCAGTACTTC	CASSGTLAGETQYF
TRBD2	NA	TRBV7-3	TRBJ2-3	TGTGCCAGCAGCTTAACGGGAAGCGGGACGGGTGGTCCTTCGGGTGGGACGCAGTATTTT	CASSLTGSGTGGPSGGTQYF
NA	once	TRBV19	TRBJ1-4	TGTGCCAGTAGTCCCTCCGCAACTAATGAAAAACTGTTTTTT	CASSPSATNEKLFF
NA	NA	TRBV9	TRBJ1-2	TGTGCCAGCAGGCGGGGAGCTTCTAACTATGGCTACACCTTC	CASRRGASNYGYTF
NA	NA	TRBV9	TRBJ1-5	TGTGCCAGCAGCGAAGGATCTTCAGGGGAGCCCCAGCATTTT	CASSEGSSGEPQHF
NA	NA	TRBV7-2	TRBJ1-5	TGTGCCAGCAGCCCTGACGCGGGGCCTCAGCCCCAGCATTTT	CASSPDAGPQPQHF
TRBD1	NA	TRBV5-6	TRBJ2-7	TGTGCCAGCATCCTTTCGGACCGGACAGGGAGTAGGGAGCAGTACTTC	CASILSDRTGSREQYF
NA	NA	TRBV9	TRBJ2-7	TGTGCCAGCAGCGTAGCCCCCCAGAGCTCCTACGAGCAGTACTTC	CASSVAPQSSYEQYF
NA	NA	TRBV5-8	TRBJ1-5	TGTGCCAGCAGCTTGCGGGGGGGCTTTAGTCAGCCCCAGCATTTT	CASSLRGGFSQPQHF
NA	few	TRBV15	TRBJ1-6	TGTGCCACCAGCAGAGACCCGTTTAGGGCCCTCCACTTT	CATSRDPFRALHF
TRBD1	NA	TRBV12-3/TRBV12-4	TRBJ2-4	TGTGCCAGCAGAGGACAGGGGTCCTTCATTCAGTACTTC	CASRGQGSFIQYF
NA	NA	TRBV19	TRBJ1-1	TGTGCCAGTAGTAGGACTTTCGCTGAAGCTTTCTTT	CASSRTFAEAFF
NA	NA	TRBV28	TRBJ2-2	TGTGCCAGCAGTCCAGGGGGGGGAGCCACCGGGGAGCTGTTTTTT	CASSPGGGATGELFF
NA	NA	TRBV5-1	TRBJ1-3	TGCGCCAGCAGCTTGAATGAATTGGGAAACACCATATATTTT	CASSLNELGNTIYF
TRBD1	NA	TRBV5-4	TRBJ1-2	TGTGCCAGCAGCCGGACAGGAACTAACTATGGCTACACCTTC	CASSRTGTNYGYTF
TRBD1	NA	TRBV6-5	TRBJ2-7	TGTGCCAGCAGGAGGACAGGGCAGTCCTACGAGCAGTACTTC	CASRRTGQSYEQYF
NA	NA	TRBV27	TRBJ1-1	TGTGCCAGCAGTCGTAGGGGCAGCGTGGCTGATCGCACTGAAGCTTTCTTT	CASSRRGSVADRTEAFF
TRBD2	NA	TRBV5-1	TRBJ2-5	TGCGCCAGCAGCTTGGCTAGCGGGGTGGTCGAGACCCAGTACTTC	CASSLASGVVETQYF
NA	NA	TRBV11-2	TRBJ2-5	TGTGCCAGCAGCTTAGAGTCAGGGGAAGAGACCCAGTACTTC	CASSLESGEETQYF
TRBD2	once	TRBV19	TRBJ2-3	TGTGCCAGTCGGGGGGGGAACACAGATACGCAGTATTTT	CASRGGNTDTQYF
NA	NA	TRBV11-2	TRBJ2-1	TGTGCCAGCAGCTCAACAACAGGTTACAATGAGCAGTTCTTC	CASSSTTGYNEQFF
NA	NA	TRBV5-1	TRBJ2-7	TGCGCCAGCGGGCTTAGCAATAGCGTGTACGAGCAGTACTTC	CASGLSNSVYEQYF
TRBD1	NA	TRBV9	TRBJ2-3	TGTGCCAGCAGCCCGTCCGGGACAGGGACGTCAGCGCAGTATTTT	CASSPSGTGTSAQYF
TRBD2	NA	TRBV5-1	TRBJ2-1	TGCGCCAGCGCCGGGACTAGCGGGGGGAATGAGCAGTTCTTC	CASAGTSGGNEQFF
TRBD1	few	TRBV7-6	TRBJ1-2	TGTGCCAGCAGCCTTAAACAGGGGAAGGGCCTCTATGGCTACACCTTC	CASSLKQGKGLYGYTF
TRBD1	NA	TRBV30	TRBJ2-7	TGTGCTTGGGACAGGGAAGGGTACGAGCAGTACTTC	CAWDREGYEQYF
NA	NA	TRBV7-8	TRBJ1-4	TGTGCCAGCAGCTTAGCCCCACAGGGATTTGCAACTAATGAAAAACTGTTTTTT	CASSLAPQGFATNEKLFF
TRBD1	NA	TRBV6-6	TRBJ1-6	TGTGCCAGCAGCCCAACCAGGGGGGATAATTCACCCCTCCACTTT	CASSPTRGDNSPLHF
NA	NA	TRBV7-2	TRBJ1-6	TGTGCCAGCAGCTTAAAAGGACCGGGGCATAATTCACCCCTCCACTTT	CASSLKGPGHNSPLHF
NA	once	TRBV19	TRBJ2-7	TGTGCCACCCAAGCCTCAGGGGACGGGGTATACGAGCAGTACTTC	CATQASGDGVYEQYF
NA	once	TRBV7-9	TRBJ2-1	TGTGCCAGCAGCCTCCTAACTAGTCGTCCCGCGTCGTCCCCCGTCTTC	CASSLLTSRPASSPVF
TRBD2	NA	TRBV6-6	TRBJ2-3	TGTGCCAGCAGTTTTTCTAGCGGGGGGCCCCCAGATACGCAGTATTTT	CASSFSSGGPPDTQYF
TRBD1	NA	TRBV4-3	TRBJ1-2	TGCGCCAGCAGCTGGGACAGGGACCGAGAGGGGGGCTACACCTTC	CASSWDRDREGGYTF
NA	NA	TRBV30	TRBJ1-5	TGTGCCTGGGGGGGGCAGGGCAATCAGCCCCAGCATTTT	CAWGGQGNQPQHF
TRBD2	NA	TRBV10-3	TRBJ2-2	TGTGCCATCAGTACCGGACTAGCGGGGGGGCATAGTACCGGGGAGCTGTTTTTT	CAISTGLAGGHSTGELFF
NA	NA	TRBV19	TRBJ2-1	TGTGCCAGTAGTATTGGCCCAGCGGGCGAGTCTAATGAGCAGTTCTTC	CASSIGPAGESNEQFF
NA	once	TRBV4-1	TRBJ2-1	TGCGCCAGCAGCCAAGATCCTTTTGGAGGCACGAGGAATGAGCAGTTCTTC	CASSQDPFGGTRNEQFF
NA	NA	TRBV3-1/TRBV3-2	TRBJ1-1	TGTGCCAGCTTGGGAACAGGGGAAGCTTTCTTT	CASLGTGEAFF
NA	NA	TRBV12-5	TRBJ2-3	TGTGCTAGTGGCTTGGGGGGCACAGATACGCAGTATTTT	CASGLGGTDTQYF
TRBD2	few	TRBV7-2	TRBJ2-7	TGTGCCAGCAGCTTAGCGACTAGCGGGGGGGGCCTCTCCTACGAGCAGTACTTC	CASSLATSGGGLSYEQYF
NA	NA	TRBV6-2/TRBV6-3	TRBJ2-2	TGTGCCAGCAGCCTGAATCGTCAAGAGCTGTTTTTT	CASSLNRQELFF
NA	once	TRBV9	TRBJ2-7	TGTGCCAGCAGCCCTAGTCCCGGTCTCGTCGAGCAGTACTTC	CASSPSPGLVEQYF
TRBD1	NA	TRBV24-1	TRBJ1-2	TGTGCCACCAGTGGCGGACAGGGAAGTGACTATGGCTACACCTTC	CATSGGQGSDYGYTF